This T cell receptor beta chain comes out of a study of Graves' ophthalmopathy and Graves' hyperthyroidism. Study overall: Blood was drawn at initial diagnosis, before any treatment.

Aged 18 to 65, hyperthyroidism patients had new diagnoses of under 2 months' duration. Exclusion covered patients with other autoimmune diseases or uncontrolled infections (as well as pregnancy or lactation). RNA served as the template for amplifying TCR beta CDR3 regions. An initial RT-PCR round employing HTBI primers preceded a second-round multiplex PCR. One entry per CDR3 protein results from TCRdb running MiXCR on the multiplex PCR reads. The sample holds 400,000 to 450,000 distinct CDR3 sequences, around 20% seen once. CDR1 and CDR2 (germline): LGHNT, FRNRAP. V was shortened by 1 base and J by 2 bases, with 9 bases between the two germline ends. This CDR3 is built from 15 residues.

Sequencing was performed on peripheral blood. This chain connects TRBV12-5 to TRBJ1-5, with D unresolved. The sequence derives from a woman aged 18-30 years with stable Graves' hyperthyroidism. CDR3 residues: CASGLETVGNQPQHF. The CDR3 DNA follows: TGTGCTAGTGGTTTGGAAACGGTTGGCAATCAGCCCCAGCATTTT.